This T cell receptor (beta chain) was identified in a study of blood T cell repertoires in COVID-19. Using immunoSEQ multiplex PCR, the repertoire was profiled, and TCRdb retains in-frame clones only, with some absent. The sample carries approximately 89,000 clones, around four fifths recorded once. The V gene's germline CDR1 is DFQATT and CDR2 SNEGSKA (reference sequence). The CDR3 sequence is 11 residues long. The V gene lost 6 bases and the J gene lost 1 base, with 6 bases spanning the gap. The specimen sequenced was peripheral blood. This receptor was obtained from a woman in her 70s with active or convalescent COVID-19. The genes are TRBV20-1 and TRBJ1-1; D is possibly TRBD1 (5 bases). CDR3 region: CSAGQNTEAFF. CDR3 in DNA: TGCAGTGCAGGACAGAACACTGAAGCTTTCTTT.